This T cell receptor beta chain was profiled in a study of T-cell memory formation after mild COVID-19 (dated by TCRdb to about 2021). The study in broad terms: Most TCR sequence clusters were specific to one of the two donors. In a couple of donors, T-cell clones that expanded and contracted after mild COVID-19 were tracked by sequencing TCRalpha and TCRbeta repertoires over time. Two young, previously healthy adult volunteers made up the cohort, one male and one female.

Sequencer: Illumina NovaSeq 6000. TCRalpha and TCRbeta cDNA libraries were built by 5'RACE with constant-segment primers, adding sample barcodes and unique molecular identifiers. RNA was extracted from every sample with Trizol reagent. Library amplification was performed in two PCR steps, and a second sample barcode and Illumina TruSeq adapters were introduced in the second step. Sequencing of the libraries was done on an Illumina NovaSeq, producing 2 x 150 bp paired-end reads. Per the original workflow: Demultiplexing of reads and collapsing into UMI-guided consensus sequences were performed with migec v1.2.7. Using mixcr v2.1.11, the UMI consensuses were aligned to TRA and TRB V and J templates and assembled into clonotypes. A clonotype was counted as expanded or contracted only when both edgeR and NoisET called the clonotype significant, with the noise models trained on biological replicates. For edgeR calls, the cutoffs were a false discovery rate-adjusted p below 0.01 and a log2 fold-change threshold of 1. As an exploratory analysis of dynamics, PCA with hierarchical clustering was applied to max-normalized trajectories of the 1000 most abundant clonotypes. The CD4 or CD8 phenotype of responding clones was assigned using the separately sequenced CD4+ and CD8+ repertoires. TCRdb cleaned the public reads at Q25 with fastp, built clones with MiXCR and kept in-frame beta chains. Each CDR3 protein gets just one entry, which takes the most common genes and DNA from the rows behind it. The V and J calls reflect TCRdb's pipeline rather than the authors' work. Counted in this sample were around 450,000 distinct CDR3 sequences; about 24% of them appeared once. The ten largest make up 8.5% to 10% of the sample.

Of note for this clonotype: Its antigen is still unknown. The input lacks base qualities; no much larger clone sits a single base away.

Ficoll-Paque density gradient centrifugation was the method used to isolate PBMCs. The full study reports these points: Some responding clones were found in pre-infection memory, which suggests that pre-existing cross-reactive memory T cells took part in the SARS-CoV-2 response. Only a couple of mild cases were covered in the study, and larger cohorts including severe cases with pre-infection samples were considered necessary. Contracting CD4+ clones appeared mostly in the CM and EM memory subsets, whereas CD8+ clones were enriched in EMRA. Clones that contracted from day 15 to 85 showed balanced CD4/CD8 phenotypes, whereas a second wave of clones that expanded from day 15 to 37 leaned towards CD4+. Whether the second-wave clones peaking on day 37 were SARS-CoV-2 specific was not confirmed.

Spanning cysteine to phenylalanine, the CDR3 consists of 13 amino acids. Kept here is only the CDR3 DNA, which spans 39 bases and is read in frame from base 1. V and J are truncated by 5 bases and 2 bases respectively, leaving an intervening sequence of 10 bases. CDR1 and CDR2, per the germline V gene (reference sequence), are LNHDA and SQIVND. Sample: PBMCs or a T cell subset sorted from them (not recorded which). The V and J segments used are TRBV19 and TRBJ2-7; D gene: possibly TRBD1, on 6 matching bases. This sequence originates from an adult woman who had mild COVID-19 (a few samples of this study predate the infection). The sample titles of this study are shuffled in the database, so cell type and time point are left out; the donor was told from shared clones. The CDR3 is CASSPRQAYEQYF. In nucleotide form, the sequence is TGTGCCAGTAGTCCGCGACAGGCCTACGAGCAGTACTTC.